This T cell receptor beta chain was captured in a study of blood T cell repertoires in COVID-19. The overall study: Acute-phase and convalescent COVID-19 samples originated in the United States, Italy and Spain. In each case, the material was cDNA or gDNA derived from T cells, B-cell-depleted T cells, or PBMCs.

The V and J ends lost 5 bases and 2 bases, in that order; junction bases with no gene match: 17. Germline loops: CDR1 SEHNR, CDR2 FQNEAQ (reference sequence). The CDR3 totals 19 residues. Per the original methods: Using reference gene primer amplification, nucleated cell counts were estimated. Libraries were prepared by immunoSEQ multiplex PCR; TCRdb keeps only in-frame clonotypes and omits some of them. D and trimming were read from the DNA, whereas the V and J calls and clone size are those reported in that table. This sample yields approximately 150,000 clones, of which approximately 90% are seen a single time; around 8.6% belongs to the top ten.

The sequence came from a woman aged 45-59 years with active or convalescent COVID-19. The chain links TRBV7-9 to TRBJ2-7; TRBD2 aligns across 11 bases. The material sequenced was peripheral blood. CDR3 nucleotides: TGTGCCAGCAGCCTTCCATCCAGGCAAACTAGCGGGGGTACCTACGAGCAGTACTTC. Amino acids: CASSLPSRQTSGGTYEQYF. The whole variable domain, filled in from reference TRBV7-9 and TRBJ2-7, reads DTGVSQNPRHKITKRGQNVTFRCDPISEHNRLYWYRQTLGQGPEFLTYFQNEAQLEKSRLLSDRFSAERPKGSFSTLEIQRTEQGDSAMYLCASSLPSRQTSGGTYEQYFGPGTRLTVT.